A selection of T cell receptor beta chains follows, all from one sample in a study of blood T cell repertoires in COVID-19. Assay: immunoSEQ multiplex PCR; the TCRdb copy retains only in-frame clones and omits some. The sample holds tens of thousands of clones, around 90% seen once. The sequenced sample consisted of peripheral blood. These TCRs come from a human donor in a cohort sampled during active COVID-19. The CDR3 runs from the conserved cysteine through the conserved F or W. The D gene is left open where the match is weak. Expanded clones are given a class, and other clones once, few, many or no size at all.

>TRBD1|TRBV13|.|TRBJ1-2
TGTGCCAGCAGCTTAGGGACAGGGGATTATGGCTACACCTTC
CASSLGTGDYGYTF
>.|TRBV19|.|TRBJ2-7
TGTGCCAGTAGTACTTTCGGGACTTACCGGTACGAGCAGTACTTC
CASSTFGTYRYEQYF
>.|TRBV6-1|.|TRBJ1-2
TGTGCCAGCAGTGAGAAGGAGACAGGTCTCGGCTATGGCTACACCTTC
CASSEKETGLGYGYTF
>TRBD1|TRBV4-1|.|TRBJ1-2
TGCGCCAGCAGCCATCCGGGACAGGGAGGAGGCTACACCTTC
CASSHPGQGGGYTF
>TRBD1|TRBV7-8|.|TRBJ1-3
TGTGCCAGCAGCGAGGACAGGGAGAGAAACACCATATATTTT
CASSEDRERNTIYF
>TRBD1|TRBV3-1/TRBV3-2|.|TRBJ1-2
TGTGCCAGCAGCCAAGACGACAGGGCGGCTGGCTACACCTTC
CASSQDDRAAGYTF
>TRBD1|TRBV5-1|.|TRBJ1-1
TGCGCCAGCAGCTCTATCAGGGGGCGGGCTGAAGCTTTCTTT
CASSSIRGRAEAFF
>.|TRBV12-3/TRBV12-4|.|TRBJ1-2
TGTGCCAGCACCTCGAGGGCCAACTATGGCTACACCTTC
CASTSRANYGYTF
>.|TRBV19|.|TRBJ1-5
TGTGCCAGTAGTATGTCAGTAAGCAATCAGCCCCAGCATTTT
CASSMSVSNQPQHF
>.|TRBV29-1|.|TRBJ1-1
TGCAGCGTTGAAGTGACAGAACACACTGAAGCTTTCTTT
CSVEVTEHTEAFF
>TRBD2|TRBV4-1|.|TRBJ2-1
TGCGCCAGCAGCCAAGAGGCGAGCGGGGGGGCCTGGGGCGATGAGCAGTTCTTC
CASSQEASGGAWGDEQFF
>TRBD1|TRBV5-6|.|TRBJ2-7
TGTGCCAGCAGCTTCCTTACAGGTTCGGGGACAGGGTCCTACGAGCAGTACTTC
CASSFLTGSGTGSYEQYF
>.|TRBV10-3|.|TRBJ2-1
TGTGCCATAGGGGTTTCGGTAAATGAGCAGTTCTTC
CAIGVSVNEQFF
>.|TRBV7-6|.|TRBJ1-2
TGTGCCAGCAGCCCCGGGCCTTCGGGGGGCTATGGCTACACCTTC
CASSPGPSGGYGYTF
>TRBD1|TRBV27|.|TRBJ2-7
TGTGCCAGCAGTCCCCTAGACAGGGGAAGCTCCTACGAGCAGTACTTC
CASSPLDRGSSYEQYF
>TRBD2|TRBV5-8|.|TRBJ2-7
TGTGCCAGCAATCCAAGCGACGGGGGGGACATCAAGCAGTACTTC
CASNPSDGGDIKQYF
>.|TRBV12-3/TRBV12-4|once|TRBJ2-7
TGTGCCAGCAGCCCCACCGGCTACGAGCAGTACTTC
CASSPTGYEQYF
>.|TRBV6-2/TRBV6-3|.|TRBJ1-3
TGTGCCAGCAGTTACTCGAAGGCGGAGAATCCAAACTCTGGAAACACCATATATTTT
CASSYSKAENPNSGNTIYF
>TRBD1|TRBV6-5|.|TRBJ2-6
TGTGCCAGCAGTTACTCAGGGGGCAGTGGGGCCAACGTCCTGACTTTC
CASSYSGGSGANVLTF
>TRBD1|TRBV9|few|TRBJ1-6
TGTGCCAGCAGCGCGGGACAGGCAAATAATTCACCCCTCCACTTT
CASSAGQANNSPLHF
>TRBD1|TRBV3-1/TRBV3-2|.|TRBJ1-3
TGTGCCAGCAGCCGAAGTCCGGGACAGGGACCGAACACCATATATTTT
CASSRSPGQGPNTIYF
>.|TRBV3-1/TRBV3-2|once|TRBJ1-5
TGTGCCAGCAGCAGAGGATTCAATCAGCCCCAGCATTTT
CASSRGFNQPQHF
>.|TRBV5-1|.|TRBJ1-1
TGCGCCAGCAGTTTCAGGGAAGGGGTCACTGAAGCTTTCTTT
CASSFREGVTEAFF
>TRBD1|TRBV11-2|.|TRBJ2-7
TGTGCCAGCAGCTCCACAGGGGCCCACGAGCAGTACTTC
CASSSTGAHEQYF
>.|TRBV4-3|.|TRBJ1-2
TGCGCCAGCAGCCAAGAAGCGGGGACGGTTGGCTACACCTTC
CASSQEAGTVGYTF
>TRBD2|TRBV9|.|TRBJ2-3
TGTGCCAGCAGCGGAGGGACTAGCGGGGGTTTAGATACGCAGTATTTT
CASSGGTSGGLDTQYF
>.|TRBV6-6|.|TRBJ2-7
TGTGCCAGCAGTCACAAAGGACAGTCCTACGAGCAGTACTTC
CASSHKGQSYEQYF
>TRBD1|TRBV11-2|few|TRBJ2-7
TGTGCCAGCAGCTTAGAGCGACAGGGGATTGGGGAGCAGTACTTC
CASSLERQGIGEQYF
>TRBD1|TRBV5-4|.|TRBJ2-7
TGTGCCAGCAGCCAAAGGGATACAGGGGCGCGCGAGCAGTACTTC
CASSQRDTGAREQYF
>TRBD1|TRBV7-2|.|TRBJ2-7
TGTGCCAGCAGCTTACGGACAGGGAAATACTACGAGCAGTACTTC
CASSLRTGKYYEQYF
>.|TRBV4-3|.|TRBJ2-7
TGCGCCAGCAGCCAAGGCCGGGACTCAACCTACGAGCAGTACTTC
CASSQGRDSTYEQYF
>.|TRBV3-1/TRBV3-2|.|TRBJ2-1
TGTGCCAGCAGCCAAGGACCGTGGGGGGATGAGCAGTTCTTC
CASSQGPWGDEQFF
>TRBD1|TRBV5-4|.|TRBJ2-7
TGTGCCAGCAGCCGGGGACAGGAGAGCTCCTACGAGCAGTACTTC
CASSRGQESSYEQYF
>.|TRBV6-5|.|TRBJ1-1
TGTGCCAGCAGTTTCTCCTATCGGACTGAAGCTTTCTTT
CASSFSYRTEAFF